This TCR beta chain was found in a study of blood T cells in healthy people across ages. In regard to this clonotype: Its antigen is undetermined.

The use of a sample-barcoded 5' primer and a J-beta primer mix characterized a second PCR of roughly 7 to 11 cycles. Each CDR3 protein gets one entry after TCRdb re-called the 5' RACE reads with MiXCR. The data contain hundreds of thousands of distinct CDR3 sequences, about a quarter of them seen just once; the ten biggest clones take up about 3.9%. The germline gives CDR1 LGHDT, CDR2 YNNKEL (reference sequence). With 4 bases removed from V and 4 bases from J, the gap between germline ends came to 10 bases. The CDR3 runs 14 residues. Regarding the study as a whole: Comparison with aged donors showed that long-lived donors had more naive CD4+ cells and higher diversity.

The amount of total RNA extracted per sample was at least 5.5 micrograms. The sample was also reused in another study, on T cells of mothers and their children.

Specimen: blood. The chain employs TRBV3-1 and TRBJ2-2; D gene unclear. The TCR was taken from a boy aged 2 to 10 in good health. CDR3 sequence reads: CASSPPFGTGELFF. As DNA, the CDR3 is TGTGCCAGCAGCCCACCCTTCGGCACCGGGGAGCTGTTTTTT.